The rows below give T cell receptor beta chains drawn from one sample of a study of T cell responses to AZD1222 COVID-19 vaccine. Clones were sequenced by immunoSEQ multiplex PCR, and TCRdb holds only the in-frame ones, with some missing. The table includes around 44,000 clones, 65% to 90% detected once. The sequences come from peripheral blood, collected 28 days after the second AZD1222 dose. The receptors originated from an adult who received the AZD1222 COVID-19 vaccine. Each CDR3 is given with its conserved first and last residue. D genes are given only for firm matches. The listing skips clone size in some rows; elsewhere it reads once, few, many or a size class.

TRBD1,TRBV14,-,15,TRBJ1-2,TGTGCCAGCAGTCTAACCGGGACAGCTTACTATGGCTACACCTTC,CASSLTGTAYYGYTF
-,TRBV28,-,12,TRBJ1-6,TGTGCCAGCAGGCGGGGTAATTCACCCCTCCACTTT,CASRRGNSPLHF
-,TRBV28,-,13,TRBJ2-1,TGTGCCAGCAGTCCCCCCCCGGGGAATGAGCAGTTCTTC,CASSPPPGNEQFF
-,TRBV28,-,15,TRBJ2-3,TGTGCCAGCAGTTTGTACTCCTCTAGCACAGATACGCAGTATTTT,CASSLYSSSTDTQYF
-,TRBV28,-,16,TRBJ1-4,TGTGCCAGCAGTTTAGGAGACACTCTCTCGGGGGAAAAACTGTTTTTT,CASSLGDTLSGEKLFF
-,TRBV7-8,-,13,TRBJ2-5,TGTGCCAGCAGCCGCAGTAGGGAAGAGACCCAGTACTTC,CASSRSREETQYF
TRBD1,TRBV4-1,-,15,TRBJ1-4,TGCGCCAGCAGCCAACCGACAGGGAGGAGAGAAAAACTGTTTTTT,CASSQPTGRREKLFF
TRBD1,TRBV27,-,14,TRBJ2-5,TGTGCCAGCAGTTTATACAGGGGGCAAGAGACCCAGTACTTC,CASSLYRGQETQYF
TRBD1,TRBV19,-,15,TRBJ1-2,TGTGCCAGTAGTATCCGGACAGGCAGCAGCGATGGCTACACCTTC,CASSIRTGSSDGYTF
TRBD1,TRBV7-9,once,16,TRBJ1-1,TGTGCCAGCAGCTTAGGTAGGACAGGAACCAACACTGAAGCTTTCTTT,CASSLGRTGTNTEAFF
-,TRBV4-1,-,14,TRBJ2-5,TGCGCCAGCAGCCAAGATCCGGAGAGGGAGACCCAGTACTTC,CASSQDPERETQYF
-,TRBV30,-,15,TRBJ2-3,TGTGCCTGGGTTCCAGGGAGACTAGGCACAGATACGCAGTATTTT,CAWVPGRLGTDTQYF
-,TRBV5-8,-,14,TRBJ2-3,TGTGCCAGCAGCTTGGGTTCAGGCACAGATACGCAGTATTTT,CASSLGSGTDTQYF
-,TRBV7-6,-,15,TRBJ2-1,TGTGCCAGCAGCCCAACCTGGATATACTACAATGAGCAGTTCTTC,CASSPTWIYYNEQFF
-,TRBV18,-,16,TRBJ2-2,TGTGCCAGCTCACCACCGGTAGGGCTTAACACCGGGGAGCTGTTTTTT,CASSPPVGLNTGELFF
TRBD1,TRBV19,-,15,TRBJ2-7,TGTGCCAGTAGTATGGCGGGGGACAGGGGGCGCGAGCAGTACTTC,CASSMAGDRGREQYF
-,TRBV6-5,-,15,TRBJ2-3,TGTGCCAGCAGTTACCGGGGGAGACCCACAGATACGCAGTATTTT,CASSYRGRPTDTQYF
-,TRBV11-2,-,15,TRBJ2-2,TGTGCCAGCAGCTTAGAGGCTAGCTCCCGAGGCGGGCTGTTTTTT,CASSLEASSRGGLFF
-,TRBV6-5,-,15,TRBJ2-5,TGTGCCAGCAGTTACTCCGGGATTGTACAAGAGACCCAGTACTTC,CASSYSGIVQETQYF
-,TRBV3-1/TRBV3-2,few,16,TRBJ1-1,TGTGCCAGCAGCCAAGATGGCCAGCTACGGAACACTGAAGCTTTCTTT,CASSQDGQLRNTEAFF
TRBD1,TRBV5-6,-,15,TRBJ1-4,TGTGCCAGCAGCTTCTCCGGGACAGGAGGTGAAAAACTGTTTTTT,CASSFSGTGGEKLFF
-,TRBV5-8,-,15,TRBJ2-3,TGTGCCAGCAGACCCAGGGGGACTACAGGTGGCGCAGTATATTTT,CASRPRGTTGGAVYF
-,TRBV7-3,-,13,TRBJ1-5,TGTGCCAGCAGCTTATCTCCGAATCAGCCCCAGCATTTT,CASSLSPNQPQHF
-,TRBV28,-,13,TRBJ2-7,TGTGCCAGCAGTTTATTACGGGTCTACGAGCAGTACTTC,CASSLLRVYEQYF
-,TRBV27,once,15,TRBJ2-2,TGTGCCAGCAGTCCCCGACTAGCGAACACCGGGGAGCTGTTTTTT,CASSPRLANTGELFF
TRBD2,TRBV6-1,-,16,TRBJ2-7,TGTGCCAGCAGTGACCCCGCTAGCGGGAGAGGTTACGAGCAGTACTTC,CASSDPASGRGYEQYF
-,TRBV11-2,-,16,TRBJ1-3,TGTGCCAGCAGCTCACTCGCACGCGGCGCCGGAAACACCATATATTTT,CASSSLARGAGNTIYF
-,TRBV27,-,14,TRBJ2-7,TGTGCCAGCAGTTTAAACCCCCTATCCTACGAGCAGTACTTC,CASSLNPLSYEQYF
TRBD1,TRBV7-2,-,14,TRBJ2-3,TGTGCCAGCAGCCCCGACAGGGGAGCTGATACGCAGTATTTT,CASSPDRGADTQYF